The next 25 T cell receptor beta chains were all read from a single sample in a study of CD8 T cells in ankylosing spondylitis. Study-wide results and limits: Apparently characteristic of ankylosing spondylitis blood was a TCR beta motif (roughly 8 highly homologous variants).

TCRdb reprocessed the 5' RACE reads with MiXCR, giving one entry per CDR3 protein. This table has under 850,000 distinct CDR3 sequences, 15% to 20% appearing once. Their antigens are not known. The sequenced sample was blood, either unsorted or a sorted T cell fraction (not recorded which). These receptors were taken from a male donor with ankylosing spondylitis.

The chain recombines TRBV11-1 with TRBJ1-4; no firm D call. This CDR3 has 12 residues. V lost 6 bases and J 8 bases, leaving 10 bases between the germline ends. CDR1 is SGHAT and CDR2 is FQDESV in the germline V gene (reference sequence). For the CDR3, the DNA is TGTGCCAGCAGTTGGACGGGGGAAAAACTGTTTTTT. It yields the protein CASSWTGEKLFF.

This clonotype was detected only a few times. This chain connects TRBV20-1 to TRBJ2-1, with D unclear. V was pared by 0 bases and J by 0 bases, with 12 bases between. Germline V gives CDR1 DFQATT, CDR2 SNEGSKA (reference sequence). The CDR3 extends over 16 amino acids. The CDR3 loop reads CSAREGVQNSYNEQFF. CDR3 DNA sequence: TGCAGTGCTAGAGAAGGAGTTCAGAACTCCTACAATGAGCAGTTCTTC.

This clonotype was seen more than once but under ten times. The rearrangement links TRBV28 to TRBJ2-3; TRBD1 matches at 7 bases. The germline V gene encodes CDR1 MDHEN and CDR2 SYDVKM. The length of the CDR3 is 15 residues. Unmatched junction bases numbered 8, after V lost 6 bases and J lost 2 bases. CDR3 DNA: TGTGCCAGCAGCGACGACAGGGCGAACACAGATACGCAGTATTTT. This translates into CASSDDRANTDTQYF.

About this clonotype itself: This may be a read error, as it is one base from a much larger clone. The chain recombines TRBV7-2 with TRBJ1-1; D gene unclear. This CDR3 spans 11 amino acids. The germline gives CDR1 SGHTA, CDR2 FQGNSA. Trimming left V 6 bases short and J 6 bases short, with 8 bases between. CDR3 coding DNA: TGTGCCAGCAGTTGGGTGTCTGAAGCTTTCTTT. Translation gives CASSWVSEAFF.

This sequence joins TRBV5-1 and TRBJ2-4; the D is unclear. The CDR3 contains 16 residues. V lost 0 bases and J lost 0, with 10 bases in between. Germline CDR1 reads SGHRS; CDR2 reads YFSETQ. CDR3 nucleotide sequence: TGCGCCAGCAGCTTGGACGCCAGACTAGCCAAAAACATTCAGTACTTC. This translates into CASSLDARLAKNIQYF.

This clonotype was counted between two and nine times. This chain's CDR3 is CASSQDGTDYNEQFF. The CDR3 DNA is TGCGCCAGCAGCCAAGATGGGACCGATTACAATGAGCAGTTCTTC. The J gene is TRBJ2-1, the V gene TRBV4-1; the D gene could be TRBD1 or TRBD2 (5 bases each). Germline loops: CDR1 MGHRA, CDR2 YSYEKL. Trimming stripped 0 bases from V and 4 bases from J, with 10 bases between. The CDR3 has 15 residues.

This clonotype has a handful of counts. The chain couples TRBV10-2 to TRBJ1-2; D may be TRBD1 (6 bases). The germline V gene has CDR1 WSHSY and CDR2 SAAADI. The CDR3 is made up of 17 amino acids. V lost 6 bases, J lost 6 bases, and 26 bases lay in between. CDR3 protein: CASSEIKAGTPSNGYTF. CDR3 coding DNA: TGCGCCAGCAGCGAGATAAAAGCCGGGACACCCTCGAATGGCTACACCTTC.

This clonotype was picked up a small number of times. The genes are TRBV12-3 or TRBV12-4 and TRBJ2-5, with D possibly matching TRBD2 (6 bases). Trimming shortened V by 6 bases and J by 1 base, and 15 bases separated the two germline ends. The CDR3 has 15 residues. The CDR3 coding sequence is TGTGCCAGCAGCCACCGGAGGGGCCCCCAAGAGACCCAGTACTTC. This sequence encodes CASSHRRGPQETQYF.

The chain joins TRBV5-1 to TRBJ2-1; 8 bases map to TRBD2. Per the germline V gene, CDR1 is SGHRS and CDR2 is YFSETQ. The junction had 5 bases not matched to a gene; V was cut back by 7 bases and J by 2 bases. The CDR3 runs to 14 residues. CDR3 loop: CASFSGSPYNEQFF. The DNA of the CDR3 is TGCGCCAGCTTCAGCGGGAGCCCCTACAATGAGCAGTTCTTC.

J is TRBJ1-2 and V is TRBV2; TRBD1 agrees at 10 bases. The ends lost 2 bases at V and 6 bases at J; junction bases unmatched: 6. Germline CDR1 and CDR2: SNHLY and FYNNEI. This CDR3 has 15 amino acids. The CDR3 protein is CASSEWTGGMDGYTF. The CDR3 bases are TGTGCCAGCAGTGAATGGACAGGGGGAATGGATGGCTACACCTTC.

This clonotype showed up just a few times. V usage is TRBV7-6 and J usage is TRBJ2-1; the D is unclear. V was trimmed by 1 base and J by 7 bases, leaving 17 bases between them. Germline values: CDR1 SGHVS, CDR2 FNYEAQ. CDR3 length: 16 residues. The CDR3 nucleotides are TGTGCCAGCAGCTTAGGGCCAGCGACCCCAGCTAATGAGCAGTTCTTC. Encoded protein: CASSLGPATPANEQFF.

This clonotype was seen more than once but under ten times. This chain connects TRBV3-1 to TRBJ2-3, with TRBD2 identical over 9 bases. This CDR3 is 16 amino acids long. Germline V gives CDR1 LGHDT, CDR2 YNNKEL (reference sequence). V trimming: 1 base; J trimming: 3 bases; junction bases outside the gene matches: 5. As DNA, the CDR3 is TGTGCCAGCAGCCAAGGGGGGCTAGCGGGAACAGATACGCAGTATTTT. This sequence encodes CASSQGGLAGTDTQYF.

There are many counts of this clonotype. V gene TRBV29-1 combines with J gene TRBJ1-1; 12 bases are a match to TRBD1. CDR1 and CDR2 (germline): SQVTM, ANQGSEA. Germline trimming cut 4 bases from V and 8 bases from J; bases unmatched to any gene: 2. The CDR3 spans 12 residues. Written as DNA, the CDR3 is TGCAGCGTTGTGGGGACAGGGGGCGAAGCTTTCTTT. Its translation: CSVVGTGGEAFF.

This clonotype appeared many times. The chain is built from TRBV12-3 or TRBV12-4 and TRBJ2-1; D call uncertain. V shed 6 bases and J shed 8 bases, with 8 bases lying between them. The CDR3 runs to 11 residues. The CDR3 nucleotides read TGTGCCAGCAGCTACGGCTATGAGCAGTTCTTC. Translation: CASSYGYEQFF.

V usage is TRBV6-5 and J usage is TRBJ1-6; possible D gene TRBD1, 5 bases. The V end lost 3 bases, the J end lost 6 bases, and 9 bases lay between the germline ends. The CDR3 is made up of 14 amino acids. The germline CDR1 and CDR2 sequences are MNHEY and SVGAGI. The chain's CDR3 is CASSYKGSNSPLHF. CDR3 DNA sequence: TGTGCCAGCAGTTATAAGGGGAGTAATTCACCCCTCCACTTT.

This chain uses TRBV4-3 with TRBJ2-7, with TRBD2 matching 9 bases. J gave up 2 bases and V 1 base, and 6 bases lay outside the gene matches. The CDR3 totals 16 residues. Per the germline V gene, CDR1 is LGHNA and CDR2 is YSLEER. CDR3 nucleotides: TGCGCCAGCAGCCAAGGGAGCGCTAGCGGGACCTACGAGCAGTACTTC. As protein: CASSQGSASGTYEQYF.

The chain couples TRBV20-1 to TRBJ2-3; D remains ambiguous. The ends were cut back, 6 bases at V and 0 bases at J, with 13 bases in the middle. This CDR3 comprises 14 residues. Germline V gives CDR1 DFQATT, CDR2 SNEGSKA (reference sequence). CDR3 in amino acids: CSATYGSSTDTQYF. The CDR3 coding sequence is TGCAGTGCAACGTATGGGTCTAGCACAGATACGCAGTATTTT.

The rearrangement uses TRBV7-8 and TRBJ2-7; D might be TRBD2 (6 bases). CDR1 is SGHVS, CDR2 FQNEAQ, per germline. V dropped 5 bases and J dropped 1 base, with 18 bases sitting between them. CDR3 size: 16 residues. The CDR3 loop is CASSPSGSRLSYEQYF. The CDR3 DNA reads as TGTGCCAGCAGCCCATCCGGGAGCCGCCTTTCCTACGAGCAGTACTTC.

The V and J genes are TRBV7-9 and TRBJ1-4; a weak D match, TRBD1 (6 bases). The CDR3 covers 16 residues. Germline lookup yields CDR1 SEHNR and CDR2 FQNEAQ (reference sequence). V shed 6 bases and J shed 4 bases, with 18 bases lying between them. CDR3 nucleotides: TGTGCCAGCAGTCTTTCTCGGGGGCAGAGTAATGAAAAACTGTTTTTT. Translation gives CASSLSRGQSNEKLFF.

This clonotype was seen more than once but under ten times. The rearrangement uses TRBV29-1 and TRBJ2-7; D may correspond to TRBD1 or TRBD2 (5 bases each). This CDR3 is built from 13 residues. V was cut by 1 base and J by 7 bases, with 14 bases left in between. Germline V CDR1 and CDR2: SQVTM, ANQGSEA. CDR3 DNA sequence: TGCAGCGTTGAAGGGGACGGTCTGGGGGAGCAGTACTTC. Translation: CSVEGDGLGEQYF.

This clonotype showed up just a few times. J is TRBJ1-4 and V is TRBV5-1; 8 positions agree with TRBD1. The germline CDR1 and CDR2 sequences are SGHRS and YFSETQ. The CDR3 is 16 amino acids. V was pared by 4 bases and J by 7 bases, with 12 bases of the junction left unmatched. The CDR3 DNA is TGCGCCAGCAGCCTGCCGGTGGGGACAGGAGGTGAAAAACTGTTTTTT. Translating it yields CASSLPVGTGGEKLFF.

This rearrangement joins TRBV27 to TRBJ2-2, with 8 bases identical to TRBD2. CDR1 is MNHEY, CDR2 SMNVEV, per germline (reference sequence). This CDR3 region has 12 residues. The trim removed 10 bases at V and 7 bases at J, leaving 5 bases unmatched. The CDR3 region is CATRGRNGELFF. The DNA of the CDR3 is TGTGCCACCCGCGGGAGGAACGGGGAGCTGTTTTTT.

The rearrangement links TRBV4-1 to TRBJ2-7, with D possibly TRBD1 on 5 matching bases. Trimming left V 5 bases short and J 1 base short, with 9 bases between. This CDR3 comprises 13 residues. CDR1 is MGHRA, CDR2 YSYEKL, per germline. Here the CDR3 reads CASSGRQSYEQYF. CDR3 nucleotides: TGCGCCAGCAGCGGCAGACAGTCCTACGAGCAGTACTTC.

This clonotype turned up a few times. The V call is TRBV5-5, the J call TRBJ2-5; unclear D gene. V was trimmed by 2 bases and J by 5 bases, leaving 7 bases between them. CDR1 is SGHKS and CDR2 is YYEKEE in the germline V gene (reference sequence). CDR3 length: 12 amino acids. DNA of the CDR3: TGTGCCAGCAGCTTTGTGGACGAGACCCAGTACTTC. As protein: CASSFVDETQYF.

The rearrangement uses TRBV4-1 and TRBJ2-2; TRBD2 aligns across 7 bases. CDR1 and CDR2 from the germline V gene are MGHRA and YSYEKL. The length of the CDR3 is 15 residues. V dropped 7 bases and J dropped 6; count of bases not matched to a gene: 11. CDR3 coding DNA: TGCGCCAGCAAACGCGAGACTAGCCTGGCCGGGGAGCTGTTTTTT. Its protein product is CASKRETSLAGELFF.